Each of the 2 T cell receptor beta chains below was sequenced from the same sample in a study of blood T cell repertoires in COVID-19. Assay used: immunoSEQ multiplex PCR; TCRdb lists only in-frame clones, some missing. The data contain some 290,000 clones, 86% of them singletons. The source material was peripheral blood. The receptors stem from a young man with active or convalescent COVID-19.

The chain links TRBV7-9 to TRBJ1-6; D unresolved. This CDR3 has 13 residues. V was pared by 3 bases and J by 7 bases, with 7 bases between. Germline CDR1 SEHNR, CDR2 FQNEAQ (reference sequence). CDR3 sequence: CASSLERNSPLHF. CDR3 in DNA: TGTGCCAGCAGCTTGGAGAGGAATTCACCCCTCCACTTT.

Only a few counts were recorded for this clone. The chain has TRBV30 and TRBJ1-2; D is unresolved. V lost 1 base and J 2 bases, leaving 11 bases between the germline ends. In germline, CDR1 is GTSNPN, CDR2 SVGIG (reference sequence). CDR3 length: 14 residues. CDR3 protein: CAWSGATFNYGYTF. The DNA for the CDR3 is TGTGCCTGGAGTGGGGCCACTTTCAACTATGGCTACACCTTC.